Presented here are 15 T cell receptor beta chains from one specimen sequenced in a study of spatial heterogeneity in lung cancer (dated 2019 in TCRdb). This sample's time point label indicates: sample taken at primary tumor resection. Whole RNA extracted from tumor and nontumor lung tissue, or from cryopreserved PBMC samples, was used for TCR sequencing without cell sorting. Preparation of the library involved 5' RACE. Instrument used: NextSeq 500. The raw public data were reprocessed by TCRdb itself: fastp quality trimming at Q25, MiXCR clonotype calling, in-frame beta chains only. Rows with a matching CDR3 protein are joined into one entry that keeps the most common DNA and genes. In this sample the table shows roughly 10,000 distinct CDR3 sequences, 3.5% to 5% of which occur a single time. The ten largest clones add up to under 9% of the sample. This specimen consisted of normal lung tissue next to the tumor, obtained at surgery. The receptors come from a male donor with early-stage non-small cell lung cancer.

The V and J genes are TRBV11-1 and TRBJ2-5, with 11 nucleotides matching TRBD2. The ends lost 0 bases at V and 0 bases at J; junction bases unmatched: 6. Germline V gene sequence: CDR1 SGHAT, CDR2 FQDESV (reference sequence). There are 18 residues in the CDR3. The CDR3 region is CASSLAPSGGPYQETQYF. DNA of the CDR3: TGTGCCAGCAGCTTAGCCCCTAGCGGGGGGCCATACCAAGAGACCCAGTACTTC.

This clonotype was recorded at least ten times. J is TRBJ2-7 and V is TRBV6-5; tentative D call: TRBD2 (6 bases). This CDR3 region has 14 residues. From germline, CDR1 is MNHEY and CDR2 SVGAGI. Trimming stripped 6 bases from V and 3 bases from J, with 15 bases between. CDR3 amino acids: CASSPAGGGYEQYF. CDR3 nucleotide sequence: TGTGCCAGCAGCCCTGCCGGGGGAGGCTACGAGCAGTACTTC.

There are many counts of this clonotype. This chain connects TRBV27 to TRBJ2-3, with 7 positions matching TRBD1. V dropped 5 bases and J dropped 5; count of bases not matched to a gene: 4. From germline, CDR1 is MNHEY and CDR2 SMNVEV (reference sequence). The CDR3 covers 13 residues. CDR3 residues: CASSNQGVDTQYF. The CDR3 nucleotides read TGTGCCAGCAGTAACCAGGGGGTAGATACGCAGTATTTT.

This clonotype occurred many times. The chain carries TRBV12-3 or TRBV12-4 and TRBJ1-6, with D uncertain. There are 14 residues in the CDR3. V lost 4 bases and J lost 7, with 11 bases in between. CDR3: CASSSQTSNSPLHF. Written as DNA, the CDR3 is TGTGCCAGCAGTTCCCAGACTTCAAATTCACCCCTCCACTTT.

Ten or more counts support this clonotype. The rearrangement links TRBV11-2 to TRBJ2-3; a weak D match, TRBD2 (7 bases). This CDR3 has 11 amino acids. The V end was cut by 9 bases, the J end by 10 bases, with 14 bases between. Germline-derived CDR1 and CDR2 are SGHAT and FQNNGV. CDR3 DNA sequence: TGTGCCAGTCTCGGGGGGCTAGCGCAGTATTTT. Translation: CASLGGLAQYF.

This clonotype is categorized as medium-sized. The V call is TRBV12-3 or TRBV12-4, the J call TRBJ2-7; 9 bases are a match to TRBD2. The CDR3 consists of 15 residues. V lost 4 bases and J lost 0; bases outside the gene matches: 4. The CDR3 sequence is CASSSAGGGSYEQYF. The CDR3 DNA is TGTGCCAGCAGTTCAGCGGGGGGAGGCTCCTACGAGCAGTACTTC.

This clonotype showed up many times. The rearrangement uses TRBV15 and TRBJ2-5; D gene ambiguous. Germline V CDR1 and CDR2: LNHNV, YYDKDF (reference sequence). The CDR3 spans 12 residues. Trimming took 0 bases from V and 4 from J, leaving 3 bases between them. The CDR3 DNA sequence: TGTGCCACCAGCAGAGAACCAGAGACCCAGTACTTC. It translates to CATSREPETQYF. Full variable domain (remainder filled in from reference TRBV15 and TRBJ2-5): DAMVIQNPRYQVTQFGKPVTLSCSQTLNHNVMYWYQQKSSQAPKLLFHYYDKDFNNEADTPDNFQSRRPNTSFCFLDIRSPGLGDTAMYLCATSREPETQYFGPGTRLLVL.

The chain couples TRBV28 to TRBJ2-7; 7 bases are shared with TRBD2. CDR3 length equals 12 residues. With 9 bases clipped from V and 2 bases from J, the junction kept 4 bases outside the gene matches. Germline CDR1 MDHEN, CDR2 SYDVKM. As DNA, the CDR3 is TGTGCCAGTCACGGGGGGACCTACGAGCAGTACTTC. It encodes CASHGGTYEQYF. Looking up the rest from reference TRBV28 and TRBJ2-7 gives the full variable domain: DVKVTQSSRYLVKRTGEKVFLECVQDMDHENMFWYRQDPGLGLRLIYFSYDVKMKEKGDIPEGYSVSREKKERFSLILESASTNQTSMYLCASHGGTYEQYFGPGTRLTVT.

The J gene is TRBJ2-5, the V gene TRBV18; D unresolved. CDR1 KGHSH and CDR2 LQKENI come from the germline V gene. V lost 1 base and J 2 bases, leaving 5 bases between the germline ends. The CDR3 has 13 amino acids. The CDR3 nucleotides read TGTGCCAGCTCACCACAGATTCAAGAGACCCAGTACTTC. Translating gives CASSPQIQETQYF.

This clonotype came up many times. The chain couples TRBV7-3 to TRBJ2-1; 8 nucleotides line up with TRBD1. This CDR3 contains 14 residues. Germline V gives CDR1 SGHTA, CDR2 FQGTGA. Trimming at V came to 1 base and at J to 10 bases, leaving 6 bases not matched to a gene. The CDR3 nucleotides read TGTGCCAGCAGCTTAAGGCAGGGGGCTATCGAGCAGTTCTTC. Translated, it gives CASSLRQGAIEQFF. The variable domain in full, completed from reference TRBV7-3 and TRBJ2-1, reads GAGVSQTPSNKVTEKGKYVELRCDPISGHTALYWYRQSLGQGPEFLIYFQGTGAADDSGLPNDRFFAVRPEGSVSTLKIQRTERGDSAVYLCASSLRQGAIEQFFGPGTRLTVL.

Only a few counts were recorded for this clonotype. This chain uses TRBV7-2 with TRBJ1-1; possible D gene TRBD1, 6 bases. Germline CDR1 SGHTA, CDR2 FQGNSA. V was cut by 5 bases and J by 1 base, with 14 bases left in between. The length of the CDR3 is 15 residues. The CDR3 loop reads CASSQRDIQNTEAFF. The CDR3 DNA sequence: TGTGCCAGCAGCCAAAGGGACATCCAGAACACTGAAGCTTTCTTT.

This clonotype was counted ten times or more. The rearrangement uses TRBV6-5 and TRBJ1-3; 7 bases align to TRBD1. J lost 3 bases, V lost 8 bases, and 16 bases had no gene match. Germline CDR1 and CDR2: MNHEY and SVGAGI. The CDR3 has 17 amino acids. In DNA form, the CDR3 reads TGTGCCAGCGTGCCAGGGGGGATCGGGTTCGGTGGAAACACCATATATTTT. Amino acids: CASVPGGIGFGGNTIYF.

The CDR3 is CASSLTAGELFF. The CDR3 nucleotides are TGTGCCAGCAGTTTGACAGCCGGGGAGCTGTTTTTT. This rearrangement joins TRBV12-3 or TRBV12-4 to TRBJ2-2; tentatively, D is TRBD1 (5 bases). V was clipped by 3 bases and J by 6 bases, with 5 bases between them. This CDR3 has 12 amino acids.

This clonotype has only a few counts. The rearrangement links TRBV7-2 to TRBJ2-3; TRBD2 is a possible D gene (6 bases). Germline CDR1 is SGHTA and CDR2 is FQGNSA. The CDR3 loop spans 18 amino acids. Between the trimmed V and J ends, which lost 2 bases and 0 bases, there was a span of 18 bases. As DNA, the CDR3 is TGTGCCAGCAGCTTATTTCGTAGCGGTCGTTCTAGCACAGATACGCAGTATTTT. Its translation is CASSLFRSGRSSTDTQYF.

By frequency in the sample, this clonotype is medium-sized. The chain uses TRBV6-5 and TRBJ1-1, with TRBD1 identical over 8 bases. Trimming took 0 bases from V and 4 from J; bases not matched to a gene: 7. Per the germline V gene, CDR1 is MNHEY and CDR2 is SVGAGI. The CDR3 totals 16 residues. The CDR3 bases are TGTGCCAGCAGTTACTCACCCCAGGGGGCGCGCACTGAAGCTTTCTTT. Protein product: CASSYSPQGARTEAFF.